This TCR beta chain was sequenced for a study of T cells expressing NK-cell markers. On the study more broadly: CD3+CD56+NKG2C+, CD3+CD56+NKG2C- and CD3+CD56-NKG2C+ T cells, once sorted, supplied the TCR beta repertoires. General study results and limits: CD8+ T cells in six donors included dominant NKG2C+ clonotypes at roughly 1.0-8%.

As concerns this clonotype: Its antigen is not identified.

After re-calling the 5' RACE reads, TCRdb lists one entry per CDR3 protein, DNA absent. This table lists hundreds of thousands of distinct CDR3 sequences. In germline, CDR1 is MRHNA, CDR2 SNTAGT. The CDR3 runs 16 residues. Sequencing input: blood T cells: a sorted CD56 or NKG2C T cell subset, CD4+ or CD8+ T cells, or bulk PBMC T cells (not recorded which). The V and J genes are TRBV6-4 and TRBJ2-2; TCRdb indicates TRBD1, and absent DNA this call remains unverified. The sequence came from a man younger than 35 in good health. CDR3 region: CASSEGHRASTGELFF.